This passage covers 24 T cell receptor beta chains from one sample sequenced in a study of neurological immune-mediated disorders (dated by TCRdb to between 2018 and 2020). The sample's time point label, in plain terms: longitudinal time-point 2. Libraries were made using 5' RACE. The sequencer listed for this sample is Illumina HiSeq 2500. In TCRdb, the public reads were trimmed at Q25 with fastp and aligned with MiXCR, with productive beta chains retained. Each entry is one CDR3 protein sequence, shown with its most common DNA and genes. Counted in this sample were about 90,000 distinct CDR3 sequences; less than 15% of them appeared once. The top ten hold around 5% of the sample. Sequenced sample: PBMCs. Receptors were obtained from a female donor with HTLV-1-associated myelopathy (HAM/TSP).

The chain joins TRBV12-3 or TRBV12-4 to TRBJ2-3; 11 bases map to TRBD2. This CDR3 is 17 amino acids long. Trimming took 5 bases from V and 5 from J; bases not matched to a gene: 12. The CDR3 DNA sequence: TGTGCCAGCAGTCCTCTGCCGGGACTAGCGGTGGTAGATACGCAGTATTTT. It encodes CASSPLPGLAVVDTQYF.

This clonotype showed up many times. V usage is TRBV11-2 and J usage is TRBJ2-3; D may be TRBD1 (6 bases). Germline CDR1 and CDR2: SGHAT and FQNNGV. The V end was cut by 5 bases, the J end by 0 bases, with 18 bases between. This CDR3 spans 17 amino acids. CDR3 DNA: TGTGCCAGCAGCCGGCCAGGGGCAGGTTCTAGCACAGATACGCAGTATTTT. The encoded protein is CASSRPGAGSSTDTQYF. The variable domain in full, with the rest retrieved from reference TRBV11-2 and TRBJ2-3, is EAGVAQSPRYKIIEKRQSVAFWCNPISGHATLYWYQQILGQGPKLLIQFQNNGVVDDSQLPKDRFSAERLKGVDSTLKIQPAKLEDSAVYLCASSRPGAGSSTDTQYFGPGTRLTVL.

There are many counts of this clonotype. The V call is TRBV28, the J call TRBJ2-1; perhaps TRBD1 as D (5 bases). The CDR3 runs to 12 residues. The V end lost 8 bases, the J end lost 0 bases, and 5 bases lay between the germline ends. Germline CDR1 MDHEN, CDR2 SYDVKM. In DNA form, the CDR3 reads TGTGCCAGCGACAGCTCCTACAATGAGCAGTTCTTC. It specifies CASDSSYNEQFF.

This clonotype was seen many times. The V and J genes are TRBV6-5 and TRBJ1-5; TRBD1 might be the D (5 bases). V lost 7 bases to trimming and J lost 4 bases, with 11 bases between them. The length of the CDR3 is 13 residues. The germline CDR1 and CDR2 sequences are MNHEY and SVGAGI. Written as DNA, the CDR3 is TGTGCCAGCACCTTGGGGGGTAATCAGCCCCAGCATTTT. This encodes CASTLGGNQPQHF.

Details on this clonotype: Since a much larger clone is just one base distant, this may be a read error. The V and J genes are TRBV5-1 and TRBJ2-7; D remains unclear. Deletions cut 4 bases from V and 7 bases from J, with 9 bases between. The CDR3 totals 11 residues. CDR1 and CDR2 (germline): SGHRS, YFSETQ. This chain's CDR3 is CASSIEWEQYF. DNA for the CDR3: TGCGCCAGCAGCATCGAGTGGGAGCAGTACTTC.

This chain joins TRBV6-6 and TRBJ2-7; 7 bases agree with TRBD1. Losses at the gene ends were 2 bases for V and 2 bases for J; bases not matched to a gene: 6. This CDR3 is built from 15 residues. CDR1 is MNHNY, CDR2 SVGAGI, per germline (reference sequence). The CDR3 sequence is CASSYPDRAAYEQYF. For the CDR3, the DNA is TGTGCCAGCAGTTACCCCGACAGGGCCGCCTACGAGCAGTACTTC.

This clonotype was picked up a small number of times. The chain has TRBV20-1 and TRBJ1-4; D gene unclear. Germline V gene sequence: CDR1 DFQATT, CDR2 SNEGSKA (reference sequence). The CDR3 consists of 13 residues. Between the trimmed V and J ends, which lost 3 bases and 4 bases, there was a span of 9 bases. CDR3 in amino acids: CSASWTSNEKLFF. CDR3 in DNA: TGCAGTGCTAGTTGGACGAGTAATGAAAAACTGTTTTTT.

This clonotype was detected ten times or more. This CDR3 is CASSLWATLGGEQYF. The CDR3 DNA follows: TGTGCCAGCAGCTTATGGGCCACCCTGGGTGGCGAGCAGTACTTC. The rearrangement uses TRBV7-9 and TRBJ2-7; D is unresolved. CDR1 is SEHNR and CDR2 is FQNEAQ in the germline V gene (reference sequence). V was shortened by 2 bases and J by 6 bases, with 17 bases between the two germline ends. CDR3 length equals 15 residues.

Regarding this clonotype: It may be a read error: a sequence one base away is much more abundant. The J gene is TRBJ2-7, the V gene TRBV9, with D possibly matching TRBD1 (7 bases). The germline CDR1 and CDR2 sequences are SGDLS and YYNGEE. This CDR3 comprises 16 residues. CDR3 in DNA: TGTGCCAGCAGCGTCCGCCTTCAGGGGGGATCCTCCGAGCAGTACTTC. Encoded protein: CASSVRLQGGSSEQYF.

This CDR3 is CASSVAAGLSSYEQYF. CDR3 coding DNA: TGTGCCAGCAGCGTAGCCGCAGGGTTAAGCTCCTACGAGCAGTACTTC. V and J are TRBV9 and TRBJ2-7; TRBD1 is a possible D gene (5 bases). The CDR3 sequence is 16 residues long. Per germline, CDR1 SGDLS and CDR2 YYNGEE. V was shortened by 0 bases and J by 0 bases, with 13 bases between the two germline ends.

The chain joins TRBV7-9 to TRBJ2-6, with no clear D. Germline values: CDR1 SEHNR, CDR2 FQNEAQ (reference sequence). V lost 0 bases and J lost 2, with 8 bases in between. This CDR3 comprises 16 residues. The CDR3 coding sequence is TGTGCCAGCAGCTTAGCGAAAGGGACTGGGGCCAACGTCCTGACTTTC. Encoded protein: CASSLAKGTGANVLTF.

This clonotype has just a few counts. The V and J genes are TRBV29-1 and TRBJ2-1, with TRBD1 matching 9 bases. Per the germline V gene, CDR1 is SQVTM and CDR2 is ANQGSEA. V dropped 6 bases and J dropped 3; count of bases not matched to a gene: 6. CDR3 length: 14 amino acids. The CDR3 region is CSVGTGSFYNEQFF. As DNA, the CDR3 is TGCAGCGTGGGGACAGGGTCGTTCTACAATGAGCAGTTCTTC.

Many counts were recorded for this clonotype. The V call is TRBV5-1, the J call TRBJ1-2; D call uncertain. Per germline, CDR1 SGHRS and CDR2 YFSETQ. V dropped 4 bases and J dropped 6 bases, with 19 bases sitting between them. This CDR3 is built from 15 residues. The CDR3 DNA follows: TGCGCCAGCAGCCGGGGTCAGGTTCTGATTGATGGCTACACCTTC. It is translated as CASSRGQVLIDGYTF.

DNA for the CDR3: TGTGCTAGTGCCAGGACAGGGGTATTAGAGACCCAGTACTTC. It yields the protein CASARTGVLETQYF. The J gene is TRBJ2-5, the V gene TRBV12-5, with 9 bases that match TRBD1. The CDR3 length is 14 residues. Germline lookup yields CDR1 LGHNT and CDR2 FRNRAP. V shed 7 bases, J shed 4 bases, and the junction held 7 bases outside the gene matches.

This clonotype came up many times. J is TRBJ2-3 and V is TRBV10-3; TRBD2 matches at 7 bases. The V segment lost 6 bases and the J segment 0 bases; nucleotides outside the gene matches: 3. Germline CDR1 ENHRY, CDR2 SYGVKD. The CDR3 length is 14 residues. CDR3 nucleotide sequence: TGTGCCATCAGGGGGGGGACTAGCACAGATACGCAGTATTTT. Residues: CAIRGGTSTDTQYF.

This clonotype was counted between two and nine times. The chain uses TRBV28 and TRBJ2-7, with a possible D match to TRBD1 (6 bases). The CDR3 covers 13 residues. Germline values: CDR1 MDHEN, CDR2 SYDVKM. The germline V and J ends were trimmed by 3 bases and 5 bases, with 11 bases remaining between them. This CDR3 reads CASSFWGPHEQYF. The CDR3 DNA follows: TGTGCCAGCAGTTTTTGGGGGCCCCACGAGCAGTACTTC.

In its sample, this clonotype was seen many times. The chain is built from TRBV4-1 and TRBJ2-1; D remains unclear. CDR3 size: 14 residues. Germline V lookup: CDR1 MGHRA, CDR2 YSYEKL. V lost 3 bases, J lost 7 bases, and 13 bases lay in between. This CDR3 is CASSQASPRNEQFF. CDR3 bases: TGCGCCAGCAGCCAGGCCAGTCCGCGGAATGAGCAGTTCTTC.

This chain uses TRBV4-1 with TRBJ1-4; D unclear. Trimming left V 8 bases short and J 8 bases short, with 15 bases between. CDR3 length: 13 amino acids. Per germline, CDR1 MGHRA and CDR2 YSYEKL. CDR3 bases: TGCGCCAGCCAAGATCGGGGTTTGGAAAAACTGTTTTTT. This sequence encodes CASQDRGLEKLFF.

This clonotype was observed at least ten times. The chain recombines TRBV12-3 or TRBV12-4 with TRBJ2-7; perhaps TRBD1 as D (6 bases). The ends were cut back, 6 bases at V and 0 bases at J, with 12 bases in the middle. The CDR3 covers 14 residues. CDR3 in DNA: TGTGCCAGCAGATTGACAGGCCGCTCCTACGAGCAGTACTTC. Encoded protein: CASRLTGRSYEQYF.

This clonotype occurred many times. This chain connects TRBV28 to TRBJ2-2; D call uncertain. The germline V gene encodes CDR1 MDHEN and CDR2 SYDVKM. CDR3 length: 15 residues. V gave up 3 bases and J gave up 0 bases, with 8 bases separating them. CDR3 region: CASSFTAANTGELFF. The CDR3 DNA sequence: TGTGCCAGCAGTTTCACGGCGGCGAACACCGGGGAGCTGTTTTTT. Complete variable domain (other parts from reference TRBV28 and TRBJ2-2): DVKVTQSSRYLVKRTGEKVFLECVQDMDHENMFWYRQDPGLGLRLIYFSYDVKMKEKGDIPEGYSVSREKKERFSLILESASTNQTSMYLCASSFTAANTGELFFGEGSRLTVL.

There are many counts of this clonotype. This chain joins TRBV4-1 and TRBJ2-7; 9 bases line up with TRBD1. V lost 4 bases and J lost 7; bases outside the gene matches: 14. Germline CDR1 reads MGHRA; CDR2 reads YSYEKL. The CDR3 runs to 16 residues. This CDR3 is CASSRETLDGQGEQYF. In nucleotides, the CDR3 is TGCGCCAGCAGCCGCGAAACCCTAGACGGACAGGGGGAGCAGTACTTC.

Only a few counts were recorded for this clonotype. The chain uses TRBV11-3 and TRBJ2-3, with D maybe TRBD1 (6 bases). The germline V gene encodes CDR1 SGHNT and CDR2 YENEEA. This CDR3 is built from 13 residues. The V end lost 2 bases, the J end lost 7 bases, and 10 bases lay between the germline ends. The CDR3 is CASSLNRENTQYF. DNA for the CDR3: TGTGCCAGCAGCTTAAACAGGGAAAATACGCAGTATTTT.

At least ten counts were recorded for this clonotype. V usage is TRBV2 and J usage is TRBJ2-1; 10 nucleotides match TRBD1. This CDR3 is built from 14 residues. After removal of 8 bases from V and 6 bases from J, the junction contained 7 bases not matched to a gene. The germline V gene encodes CDR1 SNHLY and CDR2 FYNNEI. The CDR3 here is CASLRDRGPNEQFF. As DNA, the CDR3 is TGTGCCAGCCTCCGGGACAGGGGTCCCAATGAGCAGTTCTTC.

This clonotype was seen repeatedly, ten times or more. The chain couples TRBV5-1 to TRBJ1-2; no firm D call. V lost 7 bases, J lost 0 bases, and 13 bases lay in between. Germline V lookup: CDR1 SGHRS, CDR2 YFSETQ. CDR3 size: 14 residues. CDR3 in amino acids: CASGTDGANYGYTF. The CDR3 region has the DNA TGCGCCAGCGGAACCGACGGTGCTAACTATGGCTACACCTTC.